The rows below give T cell receptor beta chains drawn from one sample of a study of blood T cell repertoires in COVID-19. Using immunoSEQ multiplex PCR, the repertoire was profiled, and TCRdb retains in-frame clones only, with some absent. The sample shows 200,000 to 250,000 clones, about 86% of them seen only once. Sequenced input: peripheral blood. The source is a man in his 60s who had recovered from COVID-19. The CDR3 runs from the conserved cysteine through the conserved F or W. The D gene is left open where the match is weak. Expanded clones get a size class; other rows say once, few or many, or leave the size out.

length: 15
D: TRBD1
J: TRBJ2-1
size: -
V: TRBV5-8
DNA: TGTGCCAGCAGCTTGTGGACAGGATCTAACAATGAGCAGTTCTTC
CDR3: CASSLWTGSNNEQFF

length: 13
D: -
J: TRBJ1-5
size: -
V: TRBV7-3
DNA: TGTGCCAGCGCCGCACAGAATAATCAGCCCCAGCATTTT
CDR3: CASAAQNNQPQHF

length: 14
D: -
J: TRBJ1-1
size: -
V: TRBV10-2
DNA: TGCGCCAGCAGTGAGACAGGGCGGAACACTGAAGCTTTCTTT
CDR3: CASSETGRNTEAFF

length: 15
D: TRBD2
J: TRBJ2-7
size: -
V: TRBV5-4
DNA: TGTGCCAGCAGCCGGGGACTAGCGGGGTCCTACGAGCAGTACTTC
CDR3: CASSRGLAGSYEQYF

length: 13
D: -
J: TRBJ1-1
size: once
V: TRBV10-3
DNA: TGTGCCATCGGGAGGGAGGCAAACACTGAAGCTTTCTTT
CDR3: CAIGREANTEAFF

length: 16
D: TRBD1
J: TRBJ1-1
size: -
V: TRBV19
DNA: TGTGCCAGTAGTACATCCACGGGACAGGGGAACTCTGAAGCTTTCTTT
CDR3: CASSTSTGQGNSEAFF

length: 14
D: -
J: TRBJ2-3
size: -
V: TRBV5-4
DNA: TGTGCCAGCAGCCCAGGGGCGGTCACAGATACGCAGTATTTT
CDR3: CASSPGAVTDTQYF

length: 19
D: TRBD1
J: TRBJ1-6
size: -
V: TRBV4-1
DNA: TGCGCCAGCAGCCAAGTTTTTGGGACAGGGAGCTCCTATAATTCACCCCTCCACTTT
CDR3: CASSQVFGTGSSYNSPLHF

length: 15
D: TRBD1
J: TRBJ1-4
size: -
V: TRBV6-6
DNA: TGTGCCAGCAGTGCCGCAGGGGGATTGGGAGAAAAACTGTTTTTT
CDR3: CASSAAGGLGEKLFF

length: 12
D: -
J: TRBJ1-2
size: once
V: TRBV29-1
DNA: TGCAGCGTTGGTTCAGGGAACTATGGCTACACCTTC
CDR3: CSVGSGNYGYTF

length: 13
D: -
J: TRBJ2-2
size: -
V: TRBV18
DNA: TGTGCCAGCTCACCGGCCTCCACCGGGGAGCTGTTTTTT
CDR3: CASSPASTGELFF

length: 12
D: -
J: TRBJ1-2
size: -
V: TRBV7-9
DNA: TGTGCCAGCAGCTTTAACAGGGATGGCTACACCTTC
CDR3: CASSFNRDGYTF

length: 16
D: TRBD2
J: TRBJ2-3
size: -
V: TRBV5-1
DNA: TGCGCCAGCAGCTTGGGGACTAGCGGGGTCACAGATACGCAGTATTTT
CDR3: CASSLGTSGVTDTQYF

length: 15
D: TRBD1
J: TRBJ2-2
size: -
V: TRBV5-4
DNA: TGTGCCAGCAGCTTTCGACAGGGGAACACCGGGGAGCTGTTTTTT
CDR3: CASSFRQGNTGELFF

length: 14
D: TRBD2
J: TRBJ2-1
size: -
V: TRBV30
DNA: TGTGCCTGGACTAGCGGGAGGGCCTACAATGAGCAGTTCTTC
CDR3: CAWTSGRAYNEQFF

length: 16
D: -
J: TRBJ1-5
size: -
V: TRBV28
DNA: TGTGCCAGCAGTTCGGGTGGGACACCAAGCAATCAGCCCCAGCATTTT
CDR3: CASSSGGTPSNQPQHF

length: 15
D: -
J: TRBJ1-3
size: once
V: TRBV7-8
DNA: TGTGCCAGCAGCTTAGAGGAGGCAGCTGGAAACACCATATATTTT
CDR3: CASSLEEAAGNTIYF

length: 14
D: TRBD1
J: TRBJ2-7
size: -
V: TRBV11-2
DNA: TGTGCCAGCAGCTGGGGACAGACCTCCTACGAGCAGTACTTC
CDR3: CASSWGQTSYEQYF

length: 14
D: -
J: TRBJ1-3
size: -
V: TRBV9
DNA: TGTGCCAGCAGCGATTGGGGGCGCGAGGACACCATATATTTT
CDR3: CASSDWGREDTIYF

length: 14
D: -
J: TRBJ2-5
size: -
V: TRBV11-3
DNA: TGTGCCAGCAGCTTATACGGGAGAGCAGAGACCCAGTACTTC
CDR3: CASSLYGRAETQYF

length: 12
D: TRBD1
J: TRBJ2-7
size: -
V: TRBV3-1/TRBV3-2
DNA: TGTGCCAGCAGCCAGAGGACAGGGGGGCAGTACTTC
CDR3: CASSQRTGGQYF

length: 14
D: -
J: TRBJ1-5
size: -
V: TRBV2
DNA: TGTGCCAGCAGAGAAACAGGGATAAGTCAGCCCCAGCATTTT
CDR3: CASRETGISQPQHF

length: 17
D: -
J: TRBJ2-3
size: -
V: TRBV4-2
DNA: TGTGCCAGCAGCCCTATTGGGGGGGGCCAGCGTTCAGATACGCAGTATTTT
CDR3: CASSPIGGGQRSDTQYF

length: 17
D: TRBD1
J: TRBJ2-7
size: -
V: TRBV15
DNA: TGTGCCACCAGCAGAGATTTATTTGCGGACAGGGGCAACGAGCAGTACTTC
CDR3: CATSRDLFADRGNEQYF

length: 16
D: TRBD2
J: TRBJ2-1
size: -
V: TRBV7-3
DNA: TGTGCCAGCAGCTTAATGGGGCTAGCGGGAGGGGTAGGGCAGTTCTTC
CDR3: CASSLMGLAGGVGQFF

length: 13
D: -
J: TRBJ1-4
size: few
V: TRBV7-9
DNA: TGTGCCAGCAGCTTCTCCATGAGTGAAAAACTGTTTTTT
CDR3: CASSFSMSEKLFF

length: 13
D: -
J: TRBJ1-2
size: -
V: TRBV5-1
DNA: TGCGCCAGCAGCGGTTCAGGGGTAGGGGGCTACACCTTC
CDR3: CASSGSGVGGYTF

length: 16
D: TRBD2
J: TRBJ2-3
size: -
V: TRBV5-1
DNA: TGCGCCAGCAGCTTGGAGGCGGGAGTGAGCACAGATACGCAGTATTTT
CDR3: CASSLEAGVSTDTQYF

length: 15
D: TRBD1
J: TRBJ2-2
size: -
V: TRBV5-1
DNA: TGCGCCAGCAGTCGAAGGGGGCAGGACACCGGGGAGCTGTTTTTT
CDR3: CASSRRGQDTGELFF

length: 13
D: -
J: TRBJ2-5
size: -
V: TRBV18
DNA: TGTGCCAGCTCAGCGCGTCCAGAGGTTGGATATTACTTC
CDR3: CASSARPEVGYYF

length: 15
D: TRBD1
J: TRBJ1-2
size: -
V: TRBV28
DNA: TGTGCCAGCAGCTTTGGGACAGGGGTTATCTATGGCTACACCTTC
CDR3: CASSFGTGVIYGYTF

length: 15
D: TRBD2
J: TRBJ2-1
size: -
V: TRBV5-1
DNA: TGCGCCAGCACGTCATTGGGGAGGGTTTACAATGAGCAGTTCTTC
CDR3: CASTSLGRVYNEQFF

length: 16
D: TRBD1
J: TRBJ2-5
size: -
V: TRBV7-7
DNA: TGTGCCATCGGGGACTCGGGGACAGGGGGCGGAGAGACCCAGTACTTC
CDR3: CAIGDSGTGGGETQYF

length: 16
D: TRBD1
J: TRBJ1-5
size: once
V: TRBV28
DNA: TGTGCCAGCAGTCCCCATAGTGGACAGGGAGGACAGCCCCAGCATTTT
CDR3: CASSPHSGQGGQPQHF

length: 15
D: -
J: TRBJ2-2
size: -
V: TRBV5-1
DNA: TGCGCCAGCAGCTTGGCCGCGACGAACACCGGGGAGCTGTTTTTT
CDR3: CASSLAATNTGELFF

length: 15
D: -
J: TRBJ1-2
size: -
V: TRBV7-2
DNA: TGTGCCAGCAGCTTTACCCTAGGGGGGGGCGATGGCTACACCTTC
CDR3: CASSFTLGGGDGYTF

length: 16
D: TRBD2
J: TRBJ2-7
size: -
V: TRBV28
DNA: TGTGCCAGCAGTCCCCCCGCGGGACTAGCGTTCTACGAGCAGTACTTC
CDR3: CASSPPAGLAFYEQYF

length: 13
D: -
J: TRBJ2-3
size: -
V: TRBV30
DNA: TGTGCCTTCTCCGGCGGGTCGGCAGATACGCAGTATTTT
CDR3: CAFSGGSADTQYF

length: 13
D: -
J: TRBJ2-1
size: -
V: TRBV6-2/TRBV6-3
DNA: TGTGCCAGCAGTCCCTCCAGGGACAATGAGCAGTTCTTC
CDR3: CASSPSRDNEQFF

length: 16
D: TRBD1
J: TRBJ1-5
size: -
V: TRBV15
DNA: TGTGCCACCAGCTCAGGACAGGGGTATAGCAATCAGCCCCAGCATTTT
CDR3: CATSSGQGYSNQPQHF

length: 17
D: TRBD2
J: TRBJ2-7
size: -
V: TRBV5-1
DNA: TGCGCCAGCAGCCTTGGGACTAGCGGGGGTGGCAACTACGAGCAGTACTTC
CDR3: CASSLGTSGGGNYEQYF

length: 11
D: -
J: TRBJ2-5
size: -
V: TRBV24-1
DNA: TGTGCCACCAGTTATCTCGAGACCCAGTACTTC
CDR3: CATSYLETQYF

length: 12
D: -
J: TRBJ2-3
size: few
V: TRBV7-2
DNA: TGTGCCAGAGGGGGGGCTGGAGATACGCAGTATTTT
CDR3: CARGGAGDTQYF

length: 14
D: TRBD2
J: TRBJ2-7
size: once
V: TRBV28
DNA: TGTGCCAGCAGTTTATTGGGGAGGGACTACGAGCAGTACTTC
CDR3: CASSLLGRDYEQYF

length: 13
D: -
J: TRBJ1-2
size: -
V: TRBV21-1
DNA: TGTGCCAGCAGCCGAGGCGTTAACTATGGCTACACCTTC
CDR3: CASSRGVNYGYTF

length: 15
D: TRBD1
J: TRBJ2-3
size: once
V: TRBV6-5
DNA: TGTGCCAGCGGGTCCCGACAGGGGGCAATAGATACGCAGTATTTT
CDR3: CASGSRQGAIDTQYF

length: 14
D: -
J: TRBJ2-7
size: -
V: TRBV9
DNA: TGTGCCAGCAGCCTAGGAGGGCTGAACTACGAGCAGTACTTC
CDR3: CASSLGGLNYEQYF